This T cell receptor beta chain was captured by sequencing in a study of blood T cell repertoires in COVID-19 (dated by TCRdb to the early 2020s). With respect to the entire study: Collaborator samples came from the United States, Italy and Spain and covered acute and convalescent phases of COVID-19. The material from the prospective study consisted of cDNA or gDNA derived from T cells, B-cell-depleted T cells, or PBMCs. Subjects who had been exposed to COVID-19, were actively infected with it, or had recovered from it provided the deeply sampled blood TCRbeta repertoires that made up the dataset. Samples came from the ongoing ImmuneRACE study (first 160 participants) plus 1,254 subjects from 6 global collaborators. The repertoires were made available in a free public database intended to serve as a resource for research on the immune response to SARS-CoV-2. Where HLA class I and class II types were available, the types were taken from metadata supplied by the sample provider, not from assay-based typing. A de-identified subject ID, COVID-19 status, age in years and sex were almost always included in the sample metadata.

Notes on this clone: Its recognized antigen is unknown. No qualities accompany the bases; no much larger clone lies one base away.

V is pruned by 1 base and J by 0 bases, leaving 8 bases of the junction without a gene match. In the germline V gene, CDR1 corresponds to SGHAT and CDR2 to FQNNGV. Including the terminal cysteine and phenylalanine, the CDR3 comprises 17 residues. CDR3 DNA only is kept here, 51 bases in frame from base 1. Broad study findings and their caveats: Clinical and demographic metadata were provided uncurated, with the amount varying by source and participant.

Whole blood was collected in K2EDTA tubes by collaborating institutions according to the institutions' own protocols. For TCRbeta analysis, collaborators shipped samples as frozen whole blood, isolated PBMCs, or DNA extracted from either of those sample types. TCRbeta CDR3 regions were amplified from genomic DNA using the immunoSEQ Assay, a bias-controlled multiplex PCR. The authors' analysis ran thus. Nucleated cell counts per sample were estimated from amplification of reference gene primers within the assay. To quantify the absolute abundance of each unique TCRbeta CDR3 rearrangement, sequence reads were collapsed and filtered. For each sample, productive Simpson clonality was calculated by taking the square root of Simpson's diversity index across productive rearrangements. Entries here come from immuneACCESS through TCRdb and include only in-frame sequences with V and J called. Some clones fail to appear in such tables; in the studies checked, an unresolved V gene covers under half of the shortfall, and the cause of the remainder is unknown. That table gives V, J and clone size, and the DNA gave D and trimming. Counted in this sample were approximately 85,000 clones; 90% of them appeared once. The leading ten clones occupy about 4.3% of the sample.

Sequencing was performed on peripheral blood. This receptor chain uses TRBV11-2 and TRBJ2-7, and 8 junction bases match TRBD1. This clonotype was sampled from a woman at least 80 years old with active or convalescent COVID-19. The DNA sequence reads TGTGCCAGCAGCTTAGTAGGACAGGGTTATAGCTCCTACGAGCAGTACTTC. This encodes CASSLVGQGYSSYEQYF.